The 32 T cell receptor beta chains reported below all come from one sample, sequenced in a study of T cells in Graves' hyperthyroidism and ophthalmopathy. Authors of the study amplified TCR beta CDR3 regions from RNA transcripts. Initially, a first-round RT-PCR of the TCR CDR3 employed the HTBI primer set. Each CDR3 protein is one row after TCRdb ran MiXCR on the multiplex PCR reads. The sample gives under 200,000 distinct CDR3 sequences, about 9.4% of which show up once; more than 20% is in the top ten. The sequencing input was blood. The source of these receptors is a woman between 18 and 29 years old with Graves' hyperthyroidism that later progressed to Graves' ophthalmopathy.

This clonotype was seen many times. The chain carries TRBV12-3 or TRBV12-4 and TRBJ2-2; 8 bases line up with TRBD2. The CDR3 covers 16 residues. The V segment lost 0 bases and the J segment 1 base; nucleotides outside the gene matches: 1. The chain's CDR3 is CASSLALAVNTGELFF. The CDR3 nucleotides are TGTGCCAGCAGTTTAGCACTAGCGGTGAACACCGGGGAGCTGTTTTTT.

This clonotype has more than one count but fewer than ten. The chain joins TRBV19 to TRBJ2-1, with D perhaps given as TRBD1 or TRBD2 (5 bases each). From germline, CDR1 is LNHDA and CDR2 SQIVND (reference sequence). Trimming pared 7 bases from V and 0 bases from J, leaving 10 bases between. This CDR3 is 14 amino acids long. CDR3 region: CASISGSSYNEQFF. CDR3 coding DNA: TGTGCCAGTATATCAGGGAGCTCCTACAATGAGCAGTTCTTC.

In this sample, this clonotype turned up many times. The chain recombines TRBV28 with TRBJ1-1, with a tentative D call TRBD1 (5 bases). Germline values: CDR1 MDHEN, CDR2 SYDVKM. The ends were cut back, 3 bases at V and 4 bases at J, with 9 bases in the middle. The CDR3 is made up of 13 amino acids. The DNA for the CDR3 is TGTGCCAGCAGTTTTGGGGGTGGCACTGAAGCTTTCTTT. Translation gives CASSFGGGTEAFF.

The sample holds many counts of this clonotype. V gene TRBV5-1 combines with J gene TRBJ2-7, with 7 nucleotides matching TRBD1. V gave up 2 bases and J gave up 5 bases; unmatched junction bases: 13. The germline V gene has CDR1 SGHRS and CDR2 YFSETQ. The CDR3 has 16 amino acids. As DNA, the CDR3 is TGCGCCAGCAGCTTAAGGCCCGTCGGGACAGAAAACGAGCAGTACTTC. Protein product: CASSLRPVGTENEQYF. The variable domain in full, with the rest retrieved from reference TRBV5-1 and TRBJ2-7, is KAGVTQTPRYLIKTRGQQVTLSCSPISGHRSVSWYQQTPGQGLQFLFEYFSETQRNKGNFPGRFSGRQFSNSRSEMNVSTLELGDSALYLCASSLRPVGTENEQYFGPGTRLTVT.

The chain is built from TRBV6-2 or TRBV6-3 and TRBJ1-3; D is possibly TRBD1 (5 bases). The CDR3 has 15 residues. The V gene's germline CDR1 is MNHEY and CDR2 SVGEGT. V shed 5 bases and J shed 3 bases, with 14 bases lying between them. The DNA of the CDR3 is TGTGCCAGCAGTGACTTTCAGGGACGTGGAAACACCATATATTTT. Translation: CASSDFQGRGNTIYF.

At least ten counts were recorded for this clonotype. V and J are TRBV2 and TRBJ1-1; D call uncertain. Trimming left V 2 bases short and J 6 bases short, with 4 bases between. Germline V gene data show CDR1 as SNHLY and CDR2 as FYNNEI. The CDR3 contains 11 residues. The CDR3 spells CASSEYSEAFF. CDR3 nucleotides: TGTGCCAGCAGTGAATACTCTGAAGCTTTCTTT.

This clonotype was seen many times. The V and J genes are TRBV29-1 and TRBJ1-4; a possible D gene is TRBD1 (5 bases). Germline V gives CDR1 SQVTM, CDR2 ANQGSEA. The length of the CDR3 is 15 residues. The V end was cut by 0 bases, the J end by 7 bases, with 15 bases between. CDR3 sequence reads: CSVEDLGREGEKLFF. In DNA, the CDR3 is TGCAGCGTTGAAGATCTGGGCAGGGAGGGTGAAAAACTGTTTTTT.

The sample holds many counts of this clonotype. The V gene is TRBV28, the J gene TRBJ1-1; 9 nucleotides agree with TRBD1. CDR3 size: 15 residues. Germline V gene sequence: CDR1 MDHEN, CDR2 SYDVKM. The V and J ends lost 4 bases and 5 bases, in that order; junction bases with no gene match: 8. CDR3 protein: CASSSPPGQGTEAFF. The CDR3 region has the DNA TGTGCCAGCAGTTCTCCCCCCGGACAGGGGACTGAAGCTTTCTTT.

The CDR3 spells CASSQVGQALGEQFF. The CDR3 coding sequence is TGTGCCAGCAGCCAAGTTGGCCAGGCTCTAGGGGAGCAGTTCTTC. The chain couples TRBV3-1 to TRBJ2-1; D unresolved. The CDR3 loop spans 15 amino acids. With 1 base removed from V and 10 bases from J, the gap between germline ends came to 17 bases. In germline, CDR1 is LGHDT, CDR2 YNNKEL (reference sequence).

The gene calls are TRBV5-6 and TRBJ1-4; D is perhaps TRBD1 (5 bases). The CDR3 covers 16 residues. The V gene's germline CDR1 is SGHDT and CDR2 YYEEEE. With 0 bases removed from V and 4 bases from J, the gap between germline ends came to 13 bases. CDR3 nucleotide sequence: TGTGCCAGCAGCTTGGGACTCGGGACGGTTAATGAAAAACTGTTTTTT. As protein: CASSLGLGTVNEKLFF.

About this clonotype: One end of the junction is discordant with germline, which a read error may explain. This chain uses TRBV18 with TRBJ1-3; no definite D call. CDR1 is KGHSH and CDR2 is LQKENI in the germline V gene. This CDR3 comprises 18 residues. CDR3 in amino acids: CASSPLPDRVRSGDTIYF. DNA of the CDR3: TGTGCCAGCTCACCTTTACCGGACCGGGTACGGTCTGGAGACACCATATATTTT.

This clonotype was recorded many times. The chain uses TRBV27 and TRBJ1-2; weak D call: TRBD1 (5 bases). The ends were cut back, 4 bases at V and 3 bases at J, with 12 bases in the middle. Germline V gene lookup returns CDR1 MNHEY and CDR2 SMNVEV (reference sequence). The CDR3 sequence is 14 residues long. CDR3 DNA sequence: TGTGCCAGCAGTTCTCGTAGGGGTTACTATGGCTACACCTTC. It encodes CASSSRRGYYGYTF.

This clonotype was detected a few times. The chain's CDR3 is CASSQDRSNYGYTF. CDR3 nucleotide sequence: TGCGCCAGCAGCCAAGATAGGTCTAACTATGGCTACACCTTC. The chain employs TRBV4-1 and TRBJ1-2; D ambiguous. Germline V gives CDR1 MGHRA, CDR2 YSYEKL. V gave up 0 bases and J gave up 0 bases, with 5 bases separating them. This CDR3 comprises 14 residues.

The rearrangement uses TRBV18 and TRBJ1-4; a possible D gene is TRBD1 (5 bases). The CDR3 runs to 16 residues. Trimming pared 5 bases from V and 0 bases from J, leaving 13 bases between. In germline, CDR1 is KGHSH, CDR2 LQKENI. The DNA for the CDR3 is TGTGCCAGCTCATCGGACATGACCACAACTAATGAAAAACTGTTTTTT. The encoded protein is CASSSDMTTTNEKLFF.

The chain recombines TRBV4-1 with TRBJ2-3, with TRBD2 matching 13 bases. Germline V gene sequence: CDR1 MGHRA, CDR2 YSYEKL. This CDR3 spans 15 amino acids. Germline trimming cut 2 bases from V and 8 bases from J; bases unmatched to any gene: 4. The CDR3 spells CASSQTSGGARTQYF. The CDR3 DNA sequence: TGCGCCAGCAGCCAAACTAGCGGGGGGGCCCGTACGCAGTATTTT.

The genes are TRBV6-2 or TRBV6-3 and TRBJ2-1, with 12 bases that match TRBD2. The ends lost 0 bases at V and 7 bases at J; junction bases unmatched: 13. This CDR3 is built from 19 residues. CDR1 and CDR2 (germline): MNHEY, SVGEGT. CDR3 bases: TGTGCCAGCAGTTACTCGGCTAGCGGGGGGGCCAAAGAGAAGAATGAGCAGTTCTTC. As protein: CASSYSASGGAKEKNEQFF.

This clonotype has ten or more counts. The chain joins TRBV20-1 to TRBJ2-1; tentative D call: TRBD1 (6 bases). Deletions cut 0 bases from V and 2 bases from J, with 14 bases between. Germline CDR1 and CDR2: DFQATT and SNEGSKA (reference sequence). The CDR3 totals 16 residues. CDR3 sequence reads: CSARDFRGTTYNEQFF. The CDR3 coding sequence is TGCAGTGCTAGAGATTTTAGGGGGACAACCTACAATGAGCAGTTCTTC.

This clonotype was seen ten or more times. V usage is TRBV11-1 and J usage is TRBJ1-2, with D unresolved. The V and J ends lost 5 bases and 0 bases respectively, with 7 bases between them. The CDR3 is 13 residues long. Germline loops: CDR1 SGHAT, CDR2 FQDESV (reference sequence). The CDR3 coding sequence is TGTGCCAGCAGCCCACACACTAACTATGGCTACACCTTC. Its protein product is CASSPHTNYGYTF.

This clonotype was detected many times. The chain employs TRBV12-3 or TRBV12-4 and TRBJ2-5; TRBD1 agrees at 7 bases. J was trimmed by 5 bases and V by 6 bases; bases with no gene match: 9. CDR3 length: 14 residues. The CDR3 reads CASSLTGFGETQYF. For the CDR3, the DNA is TGTGCCAGCAGCTTGACAGGGTTCGGGGAGACCCAGTACTTC.

The chain recombines TRBV5-1 with TRBJ2-7; TRBD2 aligns across 13 bases. Trimming cost V 0 bases and J 4 bases; bases outside gene matches: 1. From germline, CDR1 is SGHRS and CDR2 YFSETQ. The CDR3 extends over 15 amino acids. The CDR3 nucleotides are TGCGCCAGCAGCTTGGGACTAGCGGGGGGTTACGAGCAGTACTTC. Translated, it gives CASSLGLAGGYEQYF.

As to this clonotype: This may be a read error: a much more frequent sequence differs by one nucleotide. V usage is TRBV10-3 and J usage is TRBJ2-5, with 11 bases lining up with TRBD2. V gave up 10 bases and J gave up 3 bases; unmatched junction bases: 4. The CDR3 loop spans 13 amino acids. Germline V lookup: CDR1 ENHRY, CDR2 SYGVKD. DNA of the CDR3: TGTGCCACCAAACTAGCGGGAGAAGAGACCCAGTACTTC. It is translated as CATKLAGEETQYF.

The CDR3 region has the DNA TGTGCCAGCAGCACTGGGACAGGCCATCTCACAGATACGCAGTATTTT. Protein product: CASSTGTGHLTDTQYF. The J gene is TRBJ2-3, the V gene TRBV6-1, with TRBD1 matching over 8 bases. Trimming cost V 6 bases and J 2 bases; bases outside gene matches: 10. Germline CDR1 is MNHNS and CDR2 is SASEGT. The CDR3 totals 16 residues.

This clonotype was found many times. V gene TRBV3-1 combines with J gene TRBJ2-3; D call uncertain. This CDR3 comprises 12 residues. The ends were cut back, 6 bases at V and 5 bases at J, with 9 bases in the middle. Germline V gene sequence: CDR1 LGHDT, CDR2 YNNKEL (reference sequence). CDR3 in DNA: TGTGCCAGCAGGAACAATAAAGATACGCAGTATTTT. This codes for CASRNNKDTQYF.

This clonotype was observed at least ten times. The CDR3 protein is CASSLDPGAHEQYF. DNA of the CDR3: TGTGCCAGCAGCTTAGATCCGGGGGCTCACGAGCAGTACTTC. This chain joins TRBV11-2 and TRBJ2-7; tentatively, D is TRBD1 or TRBD2 (6 bases each). Germline loops: CDR1 SGHAT, CDR2 FQNNGV. The CDR3 consists of 14 residues. The V gene lost 0 bases and the J gene lost 5 bases, with 11 bases spanning the gap.

The chain carries TRBV4-1 and TRBJ2-1; D is unresolved. CDR1 and CDR2 (germline): MGHRA, YSYEKL. The V and J ends lost 6 bases and 8 bases respectively, with 23 bases between them. CDR3 length equals 16 residues. CDR3 coding DNA: TGCGCCAGCAGACCCGTACAGAGTAAAAATTTATATGAGCAGTTCTTC. Translated, it gives CASRPVQSKNLYEQFF.

In this sample, this clonotype turned up once. This is likely a read error, given that the CDR3 carries no conserved phenylalanine or tryptophan at its end. The rearrangement joins TRBV24-1 to TRBJ2-7; no definite D call. The CDR3 sequence is 11 residues long. CDR1 is KGHDR, CDR2 SFDVKD, per germline. Trimming pared 3 bases from V and 5 bases from J, leaving 4 bases between. The CDR3 bases are TGTGCCACCAGTGATATGAACGAGCAGTACCTC. Encoded protein: CATSDMNEQYL.

A few counts support this clonotype. V gene TRBV30 combines with J gene TRBJ2-3, with 14 bases aligning to TRBD2. CDR3 size: 18 residues. CDR1 and CDR2 (germline): GTSNPN, SVGIG (reference sequence). J gave up 2 bases and V 0 bases, and 7 bases lay outside the gene matches. The chain's CDR3 is CAWSVRGTSGSPTDTQYF. Written as DNA, the CDR3 is TGTGCCTGGAGTGTACGAGGGACTAGCGGGAGCCCCACAGATACGCAGTATTTT.

This clonotype showed up just once. V gene TRBV5-5 combines with J gene TRBJ2-1; D is unclear. In germline, CDR1 is SGHKS, CDR2 YYEKEE (reference sequence). The CDR3 is made up of 15 amino acids. V lost 4 bases and J lost 7, with 18 bases in between. CDR3 coding DNA: TGTGCCAGCAGCCCCCCAGGTTTTGGTGGTAATGAGCAGTTCTTC. Translation gives CASSPPGFGGNEQFF.

This clonotype was observed many times. The rearrangement joins TRBV7-3 to TRBJ2-1; D unresolved. This CDR3 is 15 amino acids long. Trimming stripped 5 bases from V and 0 bases from J, with 11 bases between. In germline, CDR1 is SGHTA, CDR2 FQGTGA. The CDR3 sequence is CASSLDEYSYNEQFF. The CDR3 DNA reads TGTGCCAGCAGCCTGGACGAGTACTCCTACAATGAGCAGTTCTTC.

V and J are TRBV4-2 and TRBJ2-2, with TRBD1 identical over 9 bases. Losses at the gene ends were 0 bases for V and 8 bases for J; bases not matched to a gene: 7. CDR1 is LGHNA, CDR2 YNFKEQ, per germline. CDR3 length equals 16 residues. CDR3 protein: CASSQDLQGAGGELFF. CDR3 nucleotides: TGTGCCAGCAGCCAAGATCTACAGGGGGCCGGAGGGGAGCTGTTTTTT.

This sequence joins TRBV28 and TRBJ2-7, with TRBD1 as a possible D gene (6 bases). Germline V lookup: CDR1 MDHEN, CDR2 SYDVKM. The CDR3 is 12 amino acids. V was cut by 8 bases and J by 2 bases, with 10 bases left in between. The DNA of the CDR3 is TGTGCCAGCGGGCAGGGGCCCTACGAGCAGTACTTC. Translation: CASGQGPYEQYF.

The chain links TRBV10-2 to TRBJ2-1; 10 bases line up with TRBD1. Unmatched junction bases numbered 5, after V lost 6 bases and J lost 6 bases. This CDR3 spans 14 amino acids. Germline V gene sequence: CDR1 WSHSY, CDR2 SAAADI. CDR3 bases: TGCGCCAGCAGGCAGGGACAGGGGATCAATGAGCAGTTCTTC. It is translated as CASRQGQGINEQFF.